The 21 T cell receptor beta chains reported below all come from one sample, sequenced in a study of graft-versus-host responses after intestinal transplantation. Clones were sequenced by immunoSEQ multiplex PCR, and TCRdb holds only the in-frame ones, with some missing. The repertoire includes tens of thousands of clones, about 89% of them detected once, and 6% sits in the top ten. No antigens are known for them. Sequences were derived from unstimulated CD8+ T cells sorted from spleen or lymph node cells, sampled before intestinal transplant. These receptors all come from a human donor who received an intestinal transplant.

This clone was counted once. V gene TRBV9 combines with J gene TRBJ2-2, with D unclear. CDR1 is SGDLS and CDR2 is YYNGEE in the germline V gene. V lost 3 bases and J lost 0, with 3 bases in between. This CDR3 is built from 13 residues. The CDR3 here is CASSGTNTGELFF. CDR3 in DNA: TGTGCCAGCAGCGGGACGAACACCGGGGAGCTGTTTTTT.

The chain carries TRBV6-5 and TRBJ1-5; D remains unclear. V gave up 5 bases and J gave up 4 bases, with 9 bases separating them. The length of the CDR3 is 13 residues. CDR1 and CDR2 (germline): MNHEY, SVGAGI. CDR3 sequence: CASSQDGNQPQHF. The CDR3 nucleotides are TGTGCCAGCAGTCAGGACGGTAATCAGCCCCAGCATTTT.

The chain employs TRBV25-1 and TRBJ2-1, with D hard to call. The V gene lost 3 bases and the J gene lost 6 bases, with 0 bases spanning the gap. The CDR3 spans 10 residues. Germline CDR1 is MGHDK and CDR2 is SYGVNS. CDR3 residues: CASSDNEQFF. The CDR3 DNA follows: TGTGCCAGCAGTGACAATGAGCAGTTCTTC.

This clone was observed once. This chain links TRBV7-6 with TRBJ2-7; TRBD2 aligns across 13 bases. Trimming cost V 3 bases and J 5 bases; bases outside gene matches: 10. Germline CDR1 SGHVS, CDR2 FNYEAQ. The CDR3 is 17 residues long. CDR3 sequence (DNA): TGTGCCAGCAGCTTCACGCCATTTGGGACTAGCGGGAACGAGCAGTACTTC. Its protein product is CASSFTPFGTSGNEQYF.

The genes are TRBV27 and TRBJ2-3, with a tentative D call TRBD2 (6 bases). The CDR3 sequence is 16 residues long. Trimming cost V 3 bases and J 0 bases, with 13 bases left between them. CDR1 is MNHEY, CDR2 SMNVEV, per germline (reference sequence). The DNA of the CDR3 is TGTGCCAGCAGTTTTAGCGGCCAACCTAGCACAGATACGCAGTATTTT. Its protein is CASSFSGQPSTDTQYF.

The chain links TRBV2 to TRBJ2-7; D unresolved. CDR1 is SNHLY, CDR2 FYNNEI, per germline. Between the trimmed V and J ends, which lost 6 bases and 2 bases, there was a span of 17 bases. The CDR3 consists of 15 residues. As DNA, the CDR3 is TGTGCCAGCAGCGTGCCGGGTACACGGGCCTACGAGCAGTACTTC. Protein: CASSVPGTRAYEQYF.

This chain joins TRBV4-3 and TRBJ2-7; 9 bases are a match to TRBD2. V dropped 0 bases and J dropped 2; count of bases not matched to a gene: 5. Germline-derived CDR1 and CDR2 are LGHNA and YSLEER. The CDR3 is 16 residues long. CDR3 in DNA: TGCGCCAGCAGCCAAGATTTGGGACTAGCTACCTACGAGCAGTACTTC. Encoded protein: CASSQDLGLATYEQYF.

Comments on this clone: The same CDR3 arises from other DNA sequences in this sample as well. J is TRBJ2-2 and V is TRBV7-3, with D hard to call. The CDR3 covers 12 residues. The V and J ends lost 3 bases and 5 bases respectively, with 4 bases between them. Per the germline V gene, CDR1 is SGHTA and CDR2 is FQGTGA. This CDR3 is CASSFNTGELFF. The CDR3 DNA reads as TGTGCCAGCAGCTTTAATACCGGGGAGCTGTTTTTT.

V usage is TRBV7-9 and J usage is TRBJ1-2, with 8 bases that match TRBD1. The CDR3 spans 14 residues. Germline V gene data show CDR1 as SEHNR and CDR2 as FQNEAQ (reference sequence). Losses at the gene ends were 5 bases for V and 6 bases for J; bases not matched to a gene: 8. CDR3 sequence (DNA): TGTGCCAGCAGCGCCCAGACAGGGGTGGATGGCTACACCTTC. It codes for CASSAQTGVDGYTF.

The chain has TRBV27 and TRBJ1-1; possibly TRBD1 for D (6 bases). This CDR3 is 13 amino acids long. V gave up 7 bases and J gave up 2 bases, with 11 bases separating them. In germline, CDR1 is MNHEY, CDR2 SMNVEV (reference sequence). The CDR3 DNA is TGTGCCAGCAAAAGGACAGCTAACACTGAAGCTTTCTTT. Its protein product is CASKRTANTEAFF.

The genes are TRBV4-1 and TRBJ1-4; D remains unclear. The CDR3 is 16 amino acids. The V end was cut by 0 bases, the J end by 5 bases, with 13 bases between. CDR1 is MGHRA and CDR2 is YSYEKL in the germline V gene. CDR3 DNA sequence: TGCGCCAGCAGCCAAGATTGGGCAGTGATGAATGAAAAACTGTTTTTT. Its protein product is CASSQDWAVMNEKLFF.

This chain links TRBV7-2 with TRBJ2-1; D is perhaps TRBD2 (6 bases). The ends were cut back, 4 bases at V and 5 bases at J, with 12 bases in the middle. The CDR3 loop spans 14 amino acids. Germline V gene data show CDR1 as SGHTA and CDR2 as FQGNSA. Here the CDR3 reads CASSSRDFNNEQFF. CDR3 in DNA: TGTGCCAGCAGCTCCCGGGACTTCAACAATGAGCAGTTCTTC. The full variable domain, with the rest looked up from reference TRBV7-2 and TRBJ2-1, is GAGVSQSPSNKVTEKGKDVELRCDPISGHTALYWYRQSLGQGLEFLIYFQGNSAPDKSGLPSDRFSAERTGGSVSTLTIQRTQQEDSAVYLCASSSRDFNNEQFFGPGTRLTVL.

The chain combines TRBV6-5 with TRBJ2-2; D is possibly TRBD2 (6 bases). Trimming left V 2 bases short and J 5 bases short, with 9 bases between. Germline CDR1 MNHEY, CDR2 SVGAGI. The CDR3 runs to 14 residues. The CDR3 loop reads CASSYRGLTGELFF. The CDR3 nucleotides read TGTGCCAGCAGTTACAGGGGACTTACCGGGGAGCTGTTTTTT.

The chain links TRBV4-1 to TRBJ2-5, with D perhaps TRBD2 (5 bases). The CDR3 is 18 residues long. Per the germline V gene, CDR1 is MGHRA and CDR2 is YSYEKL. V was cut by 1 base and J by 1 base, with 19 bases left in between. The CDR3 loop reads CASSQVESGPLPQETQYF. The CDR3 coding sequence is TGCGCCAGCAGCCAAGTCGAGAGCGGTCCCCTTCCCCAAGAGACCCAGTACTTC.

A few counts support this clone. The gene calls are TRBV10-1 and TRBJ2-1; D perhaps matches TRBD2 (6 bases). V was clipped by 3 bases and J by 7 bases, with 13 bases between them. Germline V gene sequence: CDR1 WNHNN, CDR2 SYGVQD (reference sequence). CDR3 length: 14 amino acids. CDR3 DNA sequence: TGCGCCAGCAGTGATCGGCGGGGCTTGAATGAGCAGTTCTTC. The encoded protein is CASSDRRGLNEQFF.

The chain recombines TRBV7-6 with TRBJ1-2, with 7 bases that match TRBD1. V trimming: 5 bases; J trimming: 5 bases; junction bases outside the gene matches: 11. This CDR3 has 15 residues. Per the germline V gene, CDR1 is SGHVS and CDR2 is FNYEAQ. CDR3 nucleotide sequence: TGTGCCAGCAGCCCCGGTGCAGGGGGGTGGTATGGCTACACCTTC. This codes for CASSPGAGGWYGYTF. Together with reference TRBV7-6 and TRBJ1-2, the CDR3 gives the full variable domain: GAGVSQSPRYKVTKRGQDVALRCDPISGHVSLYWYRQALGQGPEFLTYFNYEAQQDKSGLPNDRFSAERPEGSISTLTIQRTEQRDSAMYRCASSPGAGGWYGYTFGSGTRLTVV.

J is TRBJ2-5 and V is TRBV10-1; D perhaps matches TRBD1 (6 bases). Between the trimmed V and J ends, which lost 1 base and 13 bases, there was a span of 13 bases. Germline V gene sequence: CDR1 WNHNN, CDR2 SYGVQD (reference sequence). This CDR3 has 12 residues. The CDR3 loop is CASSEFGQKVYF. CDR3 bases: TGCGCCAGCAGTGAGTTTGGACAGAAGGTGTACTTC.

The chain has TRBV12-5 and TRBJ2-5, with unresolved D. CDR1 and CDR2 (germline): LGHNT, FRNRAP. CDR3 length equals 15 residues. V lost 3 bases, J lost 6 bases, and 17 bases lay in between. Here the CDR3 reads CASGFQPTELKTQYF. The CDR3 DNA follows: TGTGCTAGTGGTTTCCAACCGACCGAGTTGAAGACCCAGTACTTC.

The chain links TRBV4-1 to TRBJ1-1; D possibly corresponds to TRBD1 (5 bases). CDR1 and CDR2 from the germline V gene are MGHRA and YSYEKL. CDR3 size: 16 residues. Trimming took 1 base from V and 3 from J, leaving 15 bases between them. CDR3 DNA sequence: TGCGCCAGCAGCCAAGTAGGGGATGGTAGGGACACTGAAGCTTTCTTT. Translated, it gives CASSQVGDGRDTEAFF.

This rearrangement joins TRBV7-2 to TRBJ2-6; 8 nucleotides match TRBD1. Trimming took 5 bases from V and 2 from J; bases not matched to a gene: 11. Germline CDR1 and CDR2: SGHTA and FQGNSA. The CDR3 covers 18 residues. The CDR3 region has the DNA TGTGCCAGCAGCCTCCGGGACAGGTATTTTACTGGGGCCAACGTCCTGACTTTC. Protein sequence: CASSLRDRYFTGANVLTF.

CDR3 region: CASSGFESGGATDTQYF. The CDR3 bases are TGTGCCAGCAGCGGATTCGAGTCAGGAGGGGCGACAGATACGCAGTATTTT. V and J are TRBV9 and TRBJ2-3; TRBD2 is a possible D gene (6 bases). Trimming stripped 3 bases from V and 3 bases from J, with 20 bases between. The CDR3 length is 17 residues. The germline V gene encodes CDR1 SGDLS and CDR2 YYNGEE.